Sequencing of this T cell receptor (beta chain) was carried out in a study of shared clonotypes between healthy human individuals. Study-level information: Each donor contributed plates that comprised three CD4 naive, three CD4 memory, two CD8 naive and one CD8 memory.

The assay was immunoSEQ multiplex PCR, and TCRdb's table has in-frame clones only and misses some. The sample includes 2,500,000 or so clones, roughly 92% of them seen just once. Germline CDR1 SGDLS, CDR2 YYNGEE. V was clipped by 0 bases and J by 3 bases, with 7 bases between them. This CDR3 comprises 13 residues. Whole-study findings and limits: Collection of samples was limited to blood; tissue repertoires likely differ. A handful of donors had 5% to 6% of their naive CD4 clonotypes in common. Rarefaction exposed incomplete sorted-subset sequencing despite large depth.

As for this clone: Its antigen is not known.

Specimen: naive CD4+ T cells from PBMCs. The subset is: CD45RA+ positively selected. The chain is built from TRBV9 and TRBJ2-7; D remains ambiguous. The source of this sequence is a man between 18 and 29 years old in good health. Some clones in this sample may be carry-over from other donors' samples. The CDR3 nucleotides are TGTGCCAGCAGCGTAGGACGGATCTACGAGCAGTACTTC. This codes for CASSVGRIYEQYF.